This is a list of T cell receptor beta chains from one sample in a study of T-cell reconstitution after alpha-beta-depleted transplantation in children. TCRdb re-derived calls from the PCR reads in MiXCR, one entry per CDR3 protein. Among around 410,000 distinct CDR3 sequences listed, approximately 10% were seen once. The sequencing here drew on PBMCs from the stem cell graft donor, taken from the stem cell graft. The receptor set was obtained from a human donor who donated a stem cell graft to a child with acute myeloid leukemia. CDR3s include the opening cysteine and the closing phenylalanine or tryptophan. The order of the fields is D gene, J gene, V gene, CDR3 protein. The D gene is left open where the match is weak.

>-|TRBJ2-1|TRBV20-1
CSARDPGNEQFF
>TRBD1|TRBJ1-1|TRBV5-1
CASSLGAGGGADTEAFF
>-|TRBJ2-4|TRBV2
CASSEGLAPRVPKNIQYF
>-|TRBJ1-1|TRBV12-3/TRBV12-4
CASRPGVRGAFF
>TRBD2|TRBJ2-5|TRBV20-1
CSATAREDTRETQYF
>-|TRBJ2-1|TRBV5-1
CASRQGRESYNEQFF
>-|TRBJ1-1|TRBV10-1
CASSMTWDTEAFF
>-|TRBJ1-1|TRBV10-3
CAISDLAGNLTEAFF
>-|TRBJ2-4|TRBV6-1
CASSELGVQYF
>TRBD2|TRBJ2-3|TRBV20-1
CSARIAGSTDTQYF
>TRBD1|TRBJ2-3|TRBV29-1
CSGEGANTQYF
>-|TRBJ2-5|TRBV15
CATSRDLVGETQYF
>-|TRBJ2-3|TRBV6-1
CASSDDSAWGTDTQYF
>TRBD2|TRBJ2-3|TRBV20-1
CSAESRRLAGGRTDTQYF
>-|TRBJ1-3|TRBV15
CATSRDSLSGNTIYF
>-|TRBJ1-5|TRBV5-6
CASSLGQGGLGQPQHF
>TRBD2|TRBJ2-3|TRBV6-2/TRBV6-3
CASSRASGSTDTQYF
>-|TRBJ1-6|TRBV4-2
CASSQRGAGNSPLHF
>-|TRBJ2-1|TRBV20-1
CSARDAVGAIGYNEQFF
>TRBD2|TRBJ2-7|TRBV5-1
CASSFARVSGNRWHEQYF
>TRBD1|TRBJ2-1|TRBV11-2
CASSLSEIGTVANEQFF
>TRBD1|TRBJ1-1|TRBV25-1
CASRPGQGLTFF
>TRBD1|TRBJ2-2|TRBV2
CASSATGDSGELFF
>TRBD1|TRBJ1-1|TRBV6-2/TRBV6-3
CASIPVGGTGGKRTEAFF
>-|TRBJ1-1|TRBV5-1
CASSLTSANTEAFF
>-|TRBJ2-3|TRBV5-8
CASSLESGGTDTQYF
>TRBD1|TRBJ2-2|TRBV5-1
CASSVGTGPGELFF
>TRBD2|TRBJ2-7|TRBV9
CASSARTSGSYEQYF